A selection of T cell receptor beta chains follows, all from one sample in a study of tissue T cells after allogeneic stem cell transplantation. TCRdb's copy holds only in-frame clones and misses some; the assay was immunoSEQ multiplex PCR. This repertoire shows fewer than 30,000 clones, roughly 70% found once; its top ten account for 7.7%. The specimen comprised tissue from the ileum, sampled at autopsy. These receptor sequences come from an older female donor with lung cancer. The CDR3 runs from the conserved cysteine through the conserved F or W. The D gene is left open where the match is weak. Clone size appears in some rows only: once, few, many, or a class for an expanded clone.

j_gene | v_gene | abundance | d_gene | CDR3nt | CDR3aa
TRBJ2-5 | TRBV7-6 | . | . | TGTGCCAGCAGCTTCGGGGGGACCCAGTACTTC | CASSFGGTQYF
TRBJ2-7 | TRBV6-6 | medium-sized | TRBD2 | TGTGCCAGCAGTTACTCTAGCGGGGGGGTCACCTACGAGCAGTACTTC | CASSYSSGGVTYEQYF
TRBJ2-5 | TRBV5-1 | . | . | TGCGCCAGCAGCCAACCAGGGACACTGCAAGAGACCCAGTACTTC | CASSQPGTLQETQYF
TRBJ2-1 | TRBV27 | . | TRBD1 | TGTGCCAGCAGTCCGGACAGGAGCTCCTACAATGAGCAGTTCTTC | CASSPDRSSYNEQFF
TRBJ1-1 | TRBV29-1 | few | . | TGCAGCGTTCGTAAAGGCAGAACAGGAGTGAACACTGAAGCTTTCTTT | CSVRKGRTGVNTEAFF
TRBJ2-7 | TRBV6-5 | . | . | TGTGCCAGCAGTCCCTCGGGGCTCACCTACGAGCAGTACTTC | CASSPSGLTYEQYF
TRBJ1-1 | TRBV19 | once | . | TGTGCCACTCTGAGCCGGGATCTTTCCACTGAAGCTTTCTTT | CATLSRDLSTEAFF
TRBJ1-2 | TRBV6-5 | . | TRBD1 | TGTGCCAGCAGTACCTTAGACAGGGTAACGAATGGCTACACCTTC | CASSTLDRVTNGYTF
TRBJ2-1 | TRBV19 | . | TRBD2 | TGTGCCAGTAGACCCTCGACTAGCGAGTTAGTAAGCACCTACAATGAGCAGTTCTTC | CASRPSTSELVSTYNEQFF
TRBJ2-4 | TRBV28 | . | . | TGTGCCACCGCGGAGGGGGGAGCCAAAAACATTCAGTACTTC | CATAEGGAKNIQYF
TRBJ1-2 | TRBV30 | once | . | TGTGCCTGGAGTTCCCGGACCTATGGCTACACCTTC | CAWSSRTYGYTF
TRBJ2-7 | TRBV14 | . | TRBD2 | TGTGCCAGCAGCCAGGCCCCAATATCTAGCGGGAGGATCCCCGGTTACGAGCAGTACTTC | CASSQAPISSGRIPGYEQYF
TRBJ1-4 | TRBV19 | once | . | TGTGCCAGTAGTTACTCTAATGAAAAACTGTTTTTT | CASSYSNEKLFF
TRBJ2-5 | TRBV7-2 | few | TRBD1 | TGTGCCAGCAGATGGGACAGGGAAGAGACCCAGTACTTC | CASRWDREETQYF
TRBJ2-1 | TRBV19 | . | TRBD2 | TGTGCCAGTAGTATTCAAGCGGGAGGGCCGCGCAATGAGCAGTTCTTC | CASSIQAGGPRNEQFF
TRBJ1-4 | TRBV6-5 | . | TRBD1 | TGTGCCAGCAGGGGACAGGGACGAGAAAAACTGTTTTTT | CASRGQGREKLFF
TRBJ2-3 | TRBV4-2 | . | TRBD2 | TGTGCCAGCAGCCAAGATCTCCCCCTAGCGGGGGGCACAGATACGCAGTATTTT | CASSQDLPLAGGTDTQYF
TRBJ2-1 | TRBV19 | . | . | TGTGCCAGTAGTGAAAACAGCGAGCAGTTCTTC | CASSENSEQFF
TRBJ1-1 | TRBV3-1/TRBV3-2 | . | . | TGTGCCAGCAGCCAAACACTGAACACTGAAGCTTTCTTT | CASSQTLNTEAFF
TRBJ2-7 | TRBV30 | . | TRBD2 | TGTGCCTGGAGCGACGGAGGGGTAGCGGGAGGCTTTGCTTCCTACGAGCAGTACTTC | CAWSDGGVAGGFASYEQYF
TRBJ2-2 | TRBV7-2 | . | TRBD2 | TGTGCCAGCAGCCCCCGAAATAGCGGGGTTCCGAACACCGGGGAGCTGTTTTTT | CASSPRNSGVPNTGELFF
TRBJ2-7 | TRBV5-4 | . | TRBD2 | TGTGCCAGCAGCTTTACCGGGACTAGCGGGAGGTACTACGAGCAGTACTTC | CASSFTGTSGRYYEQYF
TRBJ1-5 | TRBV6-6 | . | TRBD1 | TGTGCCACCCACTCAGGGGGCTCGGGCAATCAGCCCCAGCATTTT | CATHSGGSGNQPQHF
TRBJ1-1 | TRBV18 | once | . | TGTGCCAGCTCACCGCTCGGGAGCCATAACACTGAAGCTTTCTTT | CASSPLGSHNTEAFF
TRBJ2-3 | TRBV10-3 | . | TRBD2 | TGTGCCATCAGTCCAGCGGGGGGGTCAAAAGATACGCAGTATTTT | CAISPAGGSKDTQYF
TRBJ2-1 | TRBV7-6 | . | TRBD2 | TGTGCCAGCAGCTTAAACCGGGGGGCCTACAATGAGCAGTTCTTC | CASSLNRGAYNEQFF
TRBJ1-2 | TRBV9 | . | . | TGTGCCAGCAGCAAGCTGGACTATGGCTACACCTTC | CASSKLDYGYTF
TRBJ1-3 | TRBV6-5 | . | TRBD1 | TGTGCCAGCAGTTACTCGACAGGGGGCTTGAACACCATATATTTT | CASSYSTGGLNTIYF
TRBJ2-4 | TRBV15 | . | . | TGTGCCACCAGCAGAGATAACAGGAAGGAAAACATTCAGTACTTC | CATSRDNRKENIQYF
TRBJ2-3 | TRBV5-5 | once | TRBD2 | TGTGCCAGCAGCCCACGACTAGCGGGAACAGATACGCAGTATTTT | CASSPRLAGTDTQYF
TRBJ1-3 | TRBV3-1/TRBV3-2 | . | . | TGTGCCAGCAGCCCCCCGGGACGGAGGACCTCTGGAAACACCATATATTTT | CASSPPGRRTSGNTIYF
TRBJ1-5 | TRBV4-1 | . | TRBD1 | TGCGCCAGCAGCCGAGGGACAGACCCAAGCTCTAGCAATCAGCCCCAGCATTTT | CASSRGTDPSSSNQPQHF
TRBJ2-7 | TRBV21-1 | . | . | TGTGCCAGCAGCAAACGCGCCCAGGTAACCCACGAGCAGTACTTC | CASSKRAQVTHEQYF
TRBJ2-1 | TRBV7-3 | once | . | TGTGCCAGCAGCCCTGTAGGGCGGCACAATGAGCAGTTCTTC | CASSPVGRHNEQFF
TRBJ2-5 | TRBV9 | . | . | TGTGCCAGCACTCGGGACCTTGGGGTGGAGACCCAGTACTTC | CASTRDLGVETQYF
TRBJ2-7 | TRBV27 | . | . | TGTGCCAGCAGTTTTCGCCTGAGCTCCTACGAGCAGTACTTC | CASSFRLSSYEQYF
TRBJ2-5 | TRBV10-2 | . | TRBD1 | TGCGCCAGCAGTGATACGGGGACAGGGTGGCAGGAGACCCAGTACTTC | CASSDTGTGWQETQYF
TRBJ2-1 | TRBV6-2/TRBV6-3 | once | . | TGTGCCAGCAACCCCGCCGGGTACAATGAGCAGTTCTTC | CASNPAGYNEQFF
TRBJ1-1 | TRBV2 | few | . | TGTGCCAGCAGTGACGGTACGAACACTGAAGCTTTCTTT | CASSDGTNTEAFF
TRBJ1-4 | TRBV2 | . | TRBD1 | TGTGCCAGCAGTGAATCTGGGACAGCTAATGAAAAACTGTTTTTT | CASSESGTANEKLFF
TRBJ2-3 | TRBV6-1 | . | TRBD2 | TGTGCCAGCAGTGAATTTGCTAGCGGGAGGGCTCTCTCAGATACGCAGTATTTT | CASSEFASGRALSDTQYF
TRBJ1-1 | TRBV18 | . | TRBD1 | TGTGCCAGCTCTCGGGACAGGAACACTGAAGCTTTCTTT | CASSRDRNTEAFF
TRBJ1-4 | TRBV5-1 | once | TRBD1 | TGCGCCAGCAGCTTGGCCGGACAGGGCTCGAATGACAAACTGTTTTTT | CASSLAGQGSNDKLFF
TRBJ1-3 | TRBV5-4 | . | . | TGTGCCAGCAGCTTGGGTGGAGTGAAAGGAAACACCATATATTTT | CASSLGGVKGNTIYF
TRBJ2-5 | TRBV7-9 | . | . | TGTGCCAGCAGCCTTTACTCCGCGGAGACCCAGTACTTC | CASSLYSAETQYF
TRBJ1-6 | TRBV11-2 | . | TRBD1 | TGTGCCAGCAGCGACCGGGACAGGGGTTATTCACCCCTCCACTTT | CASSDRDRGYSPLHF
TRBJ1-1 | TRBV12-5 | . | . | TGTGCTAGTGGCATCTCCTATGGAACTGAAGCTTTCTTT | CASGISYGTEAFF
TRBJ2-6 | TRBV27 | once | . | TGTGCCAGCCAACAGGACTCTGGGGCCAACGTCCTGACTTTC | CASQQDSGANVLTF
TRBJ1-2 | TRBV7-2 | . | . | TGTGCCAGCAGCCCACGTACAGAATTCTATGGCTACACCTTC | CASSPRTEFYGYTF
TRBJ2-5 | TRBV2 | . | . | TGTGCGAGCGGTCCTCCCAGGGCGACCCAGTACTTC | CASGPPRATQYF
TRBJ2-7 | TRBV7-6 | . | . | TGTGCCAGCAGTTCCCAAGGGACTTTATCCAACGAGCAGTACTTC | CASSSQGTLSNEQYF
TRBJ2-7 | TRBV21-1 | . | . | TGTGCCAGCATGGAACCTCTCTACGAGCAGTACTTC | CASMEPLYEQYF
TRBJ2-7 | TRBV6-2/TRBV6-3 | . | TRBD1 | TGTGCCAGCAGTCACGGACAGGGGACTTACGAGCAGTACTTC | CASSHGQGTYEQYF
TRBJ1-2 | TRBV12-5 | . | TRBD1 | TGTGCTAGTGGTTTGGGACCCCTGTTTTCGGACAGGGGCGACTATGGCTACACCTTC | CASGLGPLFSDRGDYGYTF
TRBJ2-5 | TRBV7-3 | . | . | TGTGCCAGCAGCCTCCAGTTTGGGGAGACCCAGTACTTC | CASSLQFGETQYF
TRBJ2-3 | TRBV6-2/TRBV6-3 | once | . | TGTGCCAGCAGCTCCGGTGTGGTGAGCACAGATACGCAGTATTTT | CASSSGVVSTDTQYF
TRBJ1-3 | TRBV9 | few | . | TGTGCCAGCAGCGTAGAGGCAGGGAGGACTGGAAACACCATATATTTT | CASSVEAGRTGNTIYF
TRBJ1-3 | TRBV9 | . | . | TGTGCCAGCTCCCTCGATGCGTACTCGCAAAACACCATATATTTT | CASSLDAYSQNTIYF
TRBJ2-1 | TRBV11-3 | . | . | TGTGCCAGCAGCTTGCGACTCCCCTCAGTTGAGCAGTTCTTC | CASSLRLPSVEQFF
TRBJ2-5 | TRBV6-5 | few | . | TGTGCCAGCAGCCAGGGGCTAGAGACCCAGTACTTC | CASSQGLETQYF